This is a list of T cell receptor beta chains from one sample in a study of shared clonotypes between healthy human individuals. TCRdb's table, derived via immunoSEQ multiplex PCR, lists solely in-frame clones and lacks some. The sample lists roughly 1,000,000 clones, approximately 80% occurring once. Sequencing used memory CD4+ T cells from PBMCs. These receptors came from a man between 18 and 29 years old in good health. Some clones in this sample may be carry-over from other donors' samples. Both conserved end residues are part of each CDR3.

V gene,J gene,CDR3 length,CDR3 protein
TRBV28,TRBJ2-7,14,CASSFANANGEQYF
TRBV27,TRBJ2-2,15,CASSSPGVSTGELFF
TRBV28,TRBJ2-7,14,CASSLGTGVYEQYF
TRBV18,TRBJ2-3,12,CASSPRRDTQYF
TRBV12-2,TRBJ1-3,15,CASRSEDSSGNTIYF
TRBV28,TRBJ1-5,16,CASRGGGTPGNQPQHF
TRBV6-5,TRBJ2-7,15,CASRSLLAGVDEQYF
TRBV25-1,TRBJ2-7,15,CASSEPGARSYEQYF
TRBV5-4,TRBJ1-5,13,CASSPDSAGPQHF
TRBV7-2,TRBJ2-1,15,CASTLFSVTYNEQFF
TRBV28,TRBJ1-5,15,CASSLVREVNQPQHF
TRBV6-1,TRBJ2-3,18,CASSEARASGRVSDTQYF
TRBV30,TRBJ2-5,13,CAWSLGTSETQYF
TRBV19,TRBJ1-4,17,CATFSPTQPPPYEKLFF
TRBV7-3,TRBJ1-4,16,CASSPETRAVNEKLFF
TRBV4-1,TRBJ2-5,16,CASSQGGLAGEETQYF
TRBV18,TRBJ2-1,15,CASSKQNTGAGEQFF
TRBV5-4,TRBJ1-1,16,CASSPPPIASGTEAFF
TRBV9,TRBJ2-7,15,CASSVAADSYYEQYF
TRBV30,TRBJ2-5,14,CAWRVQGGWETQYF
TRBV4-1,TRBJ1-4,13,CASSPGPSGKLFF
TRBV7-2,TRBJ2-2,19,CASSLTLGTGQRYTGELFF
TRBV7-6,TRBJ2-5,13,CASSPGISETQYF
TRBV28,TRBJ2-1,15,CASTPGGGGHNEQFF
TRBV7-6,TRBJ2-1,13,CASSLDPLTEQFF
TRBV28,TRBJ1-2,14,CASSTGTGKDGYTF
TRBV5-5,TRBJ1-1,13,CASRGVGNTEAFF
TRBV7-2,TRBJ2-3,21,CASSLAIPAGTTGVGTDTQYF
TRBV18,TRBJ2-1,15,CASSRMTSGLNEQFF
TRBV29-1,-,14,CSVGGTGRSYEQYF
TRBV28,TRBJ2-7,15,CASSLVPASSYEQYF
TRBV2,TRBJ1-1,13,CASRGTGNTEAFF
TRBV7-9,TRBJ1-2,13,CASSYQGGGGYTF
TRBV30,TRBJ2-5,13,CACSGTGGETQYF
TRBV10-3,TRBJ1-5,13,CAISASGNQPQHF
TRBV15,TRBJ1-1,15,CATSREGWGNTEAFF
TRBV28,TRBJ2-1,17,CASSPPLGADTYNEQFF
TRBV5-1,TRBJ2-5,14,CASSLGLAQETQYF
TRBV5-1,TRBJ1-5,16,CASSLVGGRGSQPQHF
TRBV6-6,TRBJ1-4,16,CASSYPRRDSNEKLFF
TRBV7-9,TRBJ2-5,14,CASSPGRGQETQYF
TRBV7-2,TRBJ1-5,14,CASSSQQGYQPQHF
TRBV20-1,TRBJ2-3,10,CSAFSDTQYF
TRBV5-1,TRBJ2-2,14,CASNRGGSTGELFF
TRBV5-1,TRBJ1-1,16,CASSLGTSTGRTEAFF
TRBV25-1,TRBJ2-3,15,CASSDVQGRTDTQYF
TRBV5-8,TRBJ1-2,13,CASSPRGLYGYTF
TRBV7-3,TRBJ2-3,17,CASSSTRESSSTDTQYF
TRBV5-4,TRBJ2-1,16,CASSLNRGANHNEQFF
TRBV2,TRBJ1-5,13,CASSEAGFQPQHF
TRBV4-1,TRBJ1-3,12,CASSQGGNTIYF